The 27 T cell receptor beta chains reported below all come from one sample, sequenced in a study of STAT5B mutations in CD4+ large granular lymphocyte leukemia (dated by TCRdb to the early 2020s). The protocol used for the library was the immunoSEQ multiplex PCR assay. TCRdb holds this immuneACCESS table with in-frame rearrangements only. Some clones are missing; in checked studies, unresolved V genes explain under half, and the rest has no known cause. This sample is represented by about 38,000 clones; approximately 85% of them were singletons. In total, the top ten clones hold less than 1.5% of the sample. Sequencing was carried out using CD4+ T cells from blood buffy coats. The receptors come from a human donor in good health.

The chain links TRBV5-1 to TRBJ2-5; no definite D call. Germline V gene data show CDR1 as SGHRS and CDR2 as YFSETQ. The CDR3 totals 15 residues. The V end lost 0 bases, the J end lost 2 bases, and 11 bases lay between the germline ends. CDR3 nucleotide sequence: TGCGCCAGCAGCTTGGACGGCAGGCGGCAAGAGACCCAGTACTTC. Translation gives CASSLDGRRQETQYF.

The chain combines TRBV6-5 with TRBJ2-2; D is perhaps TRBD1 (5 bases). V was trimmed by 3 bases and J by 4 bases, leaving 9 bases between them. CDR3 size: 14 residues. Germline V lookup: CDR1 MNHEY, CDR2 SVGAGI. CDR3 nucleotide sequence: TGTGCCAGCAGTTATACAGGATCCACCGGGGAGCTGTTTTTT. It is translated as CASSYTGSTGELFF.

The chain recombines TRBV6-5 with TRBJ1-5, with D maybe TRBD1 (6 bases). The CDR3 length is 15 residues. CDR1 MNHEY and CDR2 SVGAGI come from the germline V gene. V gave up 6 bases and J gave up 0 bases, with 12 bases separating them. The DNA of the CDR3 is TGTGCCAGCAGCAGGGGACCCTATAGCAATCAGCCCCAGCATTTT. This encodes CASSRGPYSNQPQHF.

The gene calls are TRBV5-1 and TRBJ1-1; D ambiguous. In germline, CDR1 is SGHRS, CDR2 YFSETQ. This CDR3 contains 13 residues. Trimming pared 0 bases from V and 5 bases from J, leaving 8 bases between. The CDR3 region has the DNA TGCGCCAGCAGCTTGGAGGGCATGACTGAAGCTTTCTTT. This translates into CASSLEGMTEAFF.

Worth noting for this clone: This likely comes from a read error, as the CDR3 has no conserved phenylalanine or tryptophan at its end. V gene TRBV5-1 combines with J gene TRBJ1-6; 7 bases are shared with TRBD1. Germline V gene sequence: CDR1 SGHRS, CDR2 YFSETQ. The CDR3 spans 15 residues. Unmatched junction bases numbered 5, after V lost 0 bases and J lost 8 bases. The CDR3 loop is CASSLAGTEDSPLHL. Here the CDR3 DNA reads TGCGCCAGCAGCTTGGCCGGGACAGAGGATTCACCCCTCCACCTT.

The V and J genes are TRBV28 and TRBJ2-7; unclear D gene. In germline, CDR1 is MDHEN, CDR2 SYDVKM. V was clipped by 3 bases and J by 2 bases, with 8 bases between them. The CDR3 extends over 13 amino acids. CDR3 nucleotide sequence: TGTGCCAGCAGTTTGGATCTTACCTACGAGCAGTACTTC. This codes for CASSLDLTYEQYF.

V is TRBV6-5 and J is TRBJ1-2; D gene unclear. V was cut by 6 bases and J by 2 bases, with 7 bases left in between. Germline V gene data show CDR1 as MNHEY and CDR2 as SVGAGI. The CDR3 runs to 12 residues. The CDR3 nucleotides read TGTGCCAGCAGGTTGGGGAACTATGGCTACACCTTC. Translating gives CASRLGNYGYTF.

V and J are TRBV5-1 and TRBJ2-1, with TRBD2 identical over 10 bases. V shed 0 bases, J shed 8 bases, and the junction held 5 bases outside the gene matches. CDR3 size: 15 residues. From germline, CDR1 is SGHRS and CDR2 YFSETQ. CDR3 amino acids: CASSLAASGSYEQFF. The CDR3 nucleotides read TGCGCCAGCAGCTTGGCGGCTAGCGGGAGTTATGAGCAGTTCTTC.

The V and J genes are TRBV4-3 and TRBJ1-5; 7 nucleotides line up with TRBD1. The V gene end was trimmed by 4 bases and the J gene end by 6 bases; junction bases not matched to a gene: 6. Germline V gives CDR1 LGHNA, CDR2 YSLEER. This CDR3 has 14 amino acids. In DNA, the CDR3 is TGCGCCAGCAGCCCCCGAACAGGGGCTCAGCCCCAGCATTTT. As protein: CASSPRTGAQPQHF.

The rearrangement uses TRBV7-2 and TRBJ2-1, with D possibly matching TRBD1 (6 bases). The CDR3 has 13 residues. V lost 4 bases and J lost 11, with 15 bases in between. Germline V lookup: CDR1 SGHTA, CDR2 FQGNSA. CDR3 nucleotide sequence: TGTGCCAGCAGCTCCACAGGACAGAGTCAGCAGTTCTTC. Protein product: CASSSTGQSQQFF.

The J gene is TRBJ2-5, the V gene TRBV29-1, with 9 bases lining up with TRBD1. The CDR3 length is 14 residues. CDR1 and CDR2 (germline): SQVTM, ANQGSEA. J was trimmed by 4 bases and V by 6 bases; bases with no gene match: 9. CDR3 in DNA: TGCAGCGTCGAGGGACAGGGTGTAGGAGAGACCCAGTACTTC. Residues: CSVEGQGVGETQYF.

In its sample, this clone was seen a few times. V is TRBV7-6 and J is TRBJ2-3, with a tentative D call TRBD1 (6 bases). Germline values: CDR1 SGHVS, CDR2 FNYEAQ. The length of the CDR3 is 14 residues. The V end lost 0 bases, the J end lost 5 bases, and 9 bases lay between the germline ends. CDR3 amino acids: CASSLAPGEDTQYF. The CDR3 region has the DNA TGTGCCAGCAGCTTAGCGCCAGGGGAAGATACGCAGTATTTT.

This clone was observed a single time. The chain combines TRBV1 with TRBJ2-3; the table assigns TRBD2, which was not confirmed against the DNA. TRBV1 is annotated as a pseudogene. The CDR3 spans 17 residues. CDR3 DNA: TGCACCAGCAGCCAGGGGACTAGCGGGGCTTCGGGCGATACGCAGTATTTT. It yields the protein CTSSQGTSGASGDTQYF.

This chain connects TRBV7-9 to TRBJ2-5, with a tentative D call TRBD2 (6 bases). Germline-derived CDR1 and CDR2 are SEHNR and FQNEAQ (reference sequence). The V end lost 6 bases, the J end lost 1 base, and 15 bases lay between the germline ends. The CDR3 length is 15 residues. In DNA form, the CDR3 reads TGTGCCAGCAGACTCGAGAGGGACTCCCAAGAGACCCAGTACTTC. Amino acids: CASRLERDSQETQYF.

This chain connects TRBV11-3 to TRBJ2-5, with TRBD1 identical over 9 bases. V was clipped by 5 bases and J by 2 bases; unmatched bases: 0. The germline gives CDR1 SGHNT, CDR2 YENEEA. The length of the CDR3 is 13 residues. CDR3 protein: CASSGTGQETQYF. The CDR3 nucleotides read TGTGCCAGCAGCGGGACAGGGCAAGAGACCCAGTACTTC.

V usage is TRBV7-9 and J usage is TRBJ2-5; 11 positions agree with TRBD2. Germline values: CDR1 SEHNR, CDR2 FQNEAQ (reference sequence). The V and J ends lost 6 bases and 4 bases, in that order; junction bases with no gene match: 10. This CDR3 has 16 amino acids. This CDR3 reads CASSYQTSGESETQYF. The CDR3 region has the DNA TGTGCCAGCAGTTATCAGACTAGCGGGGAATCAGAGACCCAGTACTTC.

The rearrangement links TRBV5-6 to TRBJ2-5; D might be TRBD1 (5 bases). Between the trimmed V and J ends, which lost 4 bases and 5 bases, there was a span of 15 bases. The germline CDR1 and CDR2 sequences are SGHDT and YYEEEE. CDR3 length equals 14 residues. CDR3 DNA: TGTGCCAGCAGCCTACACGCCAACAGGGAGACCCAGTACTTC. Encoded protein: CASSLHANRETQYF.

This chain uses TRBV5-1 with TRBJ1-1; no reliable D call. The CDR3 has 14 amino acids. Trimming removed 0 bases at V and 1 base at J, with 7 bases between. Germline CDR1 and CDR2: SGHRS and YFSETQ. CDR3 residues: CASSLEHSNTEAFF. The CDR3 coding sequence is TGCGCCAGCAGCTTGGAACATTCGAACACTGAAGCTTTCTTT. Combining the CDR3 with reference TRBV5-1 and TRBJ1-1 gives the whole variable domain KAGVTQTPRYLIKTRGQQVTLSCSPISGHRSVSWYQQTPGQGLQFLFEYFSETQRNKGNFPGRFSGRQFSNSRSEMNVSTLELGDSALYLCASSLEHSNTEAFFGQGTRLTVV.

This chain links TRBV30 with TRBJ2-3; a weak D match, TRBD2 (7 bases). Germline V lookup: CDR1 GTSNPN, CDR2 SVGIG (reference sequence). V lost 0 bases and J lost 1, with 14 bases in between. The CDR3 loop spans 16 amino acids. The CDR3 DNA reads as TGTGCCTGGAGTGTAGGGGGGGCTGCGGGCACAGATACGCAGTATTTT. Encoded protein: CAWSVGGAAGTDTQYF.

The gene calls are TRBV7-9 and TRBJ2-1; D is ambiguous. Germline V lookup: CDR1 SEHNR, CDR2 FQNEAQ (reference sequence). Trimming removed 5 bases at V and 7 bases at J, with 6 bases between. The CDR3 contains 11 residues. The CDR3 DNA reads TGTGCCAGCAGCCCCCAGAATGAGCAGTTCTTC. Translation: CASSPQNEQFF.

V and J are TRBV7-2 and TRBJ1-1; 11 nucleotides line up with TRBD1. After removal of 3 bases from V and 5 bases from J, the junction contained 5 bases not matched to a gene. CDR3 length: 15 amino acids. Germline CDR1 SGHTA, CDR2 FQGNSA. This chain's CDR3 is CASSLPGTGGTEAFF. The CDR3 coding sequence is TGTGCCAGCAGCTTGCCCGGGACAGGGGGAACTGAAGCTTTCTTT. Together with reference TRBV7-2 and TRBJ1-1, the CDR3 gives the full variable domain: GAGVSQSPSNKVTEKGKDVELRCDPISGHTALYWYRQSLGQGLEFLIYFQGNSAPDKSGLPSDRFSAERTGGSVSTLTIQRTQQEDSAVYLCASSLPGTGGTEAFFGQGTRLTVV.

The rearrangement links TRBV30 to TRBJ2-2, with 8 bases matching TRBD2. J gave up 7 bases and V 1 base, and 14 bases lay outside the gene matches. The CDR3 is made up of 17 amino acids. Germline V gene data show CDR1 as GTSNPN and CDR2 as SVGIG (reference sequence). The CDR3 here is CAWSGSGTRGKGGELFF. The DNA for the CDR3 is TGTGCCTGGAGTGGATCCGGGACTAGGGGGAAGGGCGGGGAGCTGTTTTTT. The whole variable domain, filled in from reference TRBV30 and TRBJ2-2, reads SQTIHQWPATLVQPVGSPLSLECTVEGTSNPNLYWYRQAAGRGLQLLFYSVGIGQISSEVPQNLSASRPQDRQFILSSKKLLLSDSGFYLCAWSGSGTRGKGGELFFGEGSRLTVL.

The CDR3 bases are TGCGCCAGCAGCCAAGATCCTGGACAGGGGGCGGATCGTGGCTACACCTTC. Translated: CASSQDPGQGADRGYTF. This chain uses TRBV4-3 with TRBJ1-2, with 11 positions matching TRBD1. The CDR3 spans 17 residues. The V segment lost 0 bases and the J segment 7 bases; nucleotides outside the gene matches: 10. The germline V gene encodes CDR1 LGHNA and CDR2 YSLEER.

This chain joins TRBV5-8 and TRBJ2-7; possibly TRBD1 or TRBD2 for D (6 bases each). This CDR3 spans 14 amino acids. V was cut by 2 bases and J by 0 bases, with 9 bases left in between. Germline CDR1 and CDR2: SGHTS and YDEGEE. The CDR3 is CASSLRGPSYEQYF. Here the CDR3 DNA reads TGTGCCAGCAGCTTACGGGGGCCCTCCTACGAGCAGTACTTC.

This clone has only one observation. The V gene is TRBV6-5, the J gene TRBJ2-7; TRBD1 matches 10 bases. V lost 6 bases to trimming and J lost 2 bases; unmatched junction nucleotides: 7. This CDR3 spans 15 amino acids. In germline, CDR1 is MNHEY, CDR2 SVGAGI. In DNA, the CDR3 is TGTGCCAGCAGCACTTATGGACAGGGGGCCTACGAGCAGTACTTC. Translating gives CASSTYGQGAYEQYF.

The chain joins TRBV6-5 to TRBJ2-2; tentatively, D is TRBD2 (5 bases). CDR3 length: 16 residues. Germline assignment: CDR1 MNHEY and CDR2 SVGAGI. Between the trimmed V and J ends, which lost 4 bases and 2 bases, there was a span of 14 bases. The CDR3 spells CASSSAMGVNTGELFF. Here the CDR3 DNA reads TGTGCCAGCAGTTCGGCAATGGGAGTTAACACCGGGGAGCTGTTTTTT.

This chain links TRBV14 with TRBJ1-5; weak D call: TRBD1 (6 bases). Trimming took 8 bases from V and 4 from J, leaving 15 bases between them. Germline CDR1 and CDR2: SGHDN and FVKESK. This CDR3 contains 14 residues. For the CDR3, the DNA is TGTGCCAGCTGTTACAGGGAGGTTAATCAGCCCCAGCATTTT. Translated: CASCYREVNQPQHF. The whole variable domain, remainder taken from reference TRBV14 and TRBJ1-5, is EAGVTQFPSHSVIEKGQTVTLRCDPISGHDNLYWYRRVMGKEIKFLLHFVKESKQDESGMPNNRFLAERTGGTYSTLKVQPAELEDSGVYFCASCYREVNQPQHFGDGTRLSIL.